Each of the 13 T cell receptor beta chains below was sequenced from the same sample in a study of STAT5B mutations in CD4+ large granular lymphocyte leukemia. TCRdb's copy holds only in-frame clones and misses some; the assay was immunoSEQ multiplex PCR. This table has more than 30,000 clones, 78% appearing once. Sequenced material: CD4+ T cells from blood buffy coats. All receptors come from a human donor in good health.

This clone has just a few counts. The chain carries TRBV6-5 and TRBJ1-5, with 8 bases that match TRBD1. The CDR3 has 14 amino acids. CDR1 is MNHEY, CDR2 SVGAGI, per germline. V gave up 5 bases and J gave up 7 bases; unmatched junction bases: 7. CDR3 region: CASSPTGVRQPQHF. The CDR3 DNA sequence: TGTGCCAGCAGTCCGACAGGGGTTCGGCAGCCCCAGCATTTT.

This clone has just a few counts. The rearrangement joins TRBV10-3 to TRBJ1-2; maybe TRBD1 (6 bases). V was pared by 7 bases and J by 6 bases, with 15 bases between. CDR1 ENHRY and CDR2 SYGVKD come from the germline V gene. The CDR3 spans 13 residues. CDR3 DNA: TGTGCCATCACGGACAGAATAGGGAATGGCTACACCTTC. It translates to CAITDRIGNGYTF.

This chain links TRBV9 with TRBJ2-1, with a weak D call TRBD1 (6 bases). V lost 3 bases and J 6 bases, leaving 16 bases between the germline ends. From germline, CDR1 is SGDLS and CDR2 YYNGEE. This CDR3 is built from 15 residues. CDR3 coding DNA: TGTGCCAGCAGCGCGGGACACGTTGTGGGCAATGAGCAGTTCTTC. Encoded protein: CASSAGHVVGNEQFF.

The CDR3 DNA reads TGTGCCAGCAGTTTGACGGTCACGGGCTCTAGGGTCAAAAACATTCAGTACTTC. This gives the protein CASSLTVTGSRVKNIQYF. The V gene is TRBV28, the J gene TRBJ2-4; no definite D call. Germline CDR1 is MDHEN and CDR2 is SYDVKM. This CDR3 comprises 18 residues. Trimming pared 3 bases from V and 3 bases from J, leaving 21 bases between.

The V and J genes are TRBV9 and TRBJ1-3; D not resolved. Looked up from germline, CDR1 is SGDLS and CDR2 is YYNGEE. Trimming shortened V by 0 bases and J by 0 bases, and 7 bases separated the two germline ends. CDR3 length equals 15 residues. In DNA, the CDR3 is TGTGCCAGCAGCGTAGGCGGTACCTCTGGAAACACCATATATTTT. Residues: CASSVGGTSGNTIYF.

The gene calls are TRBV28 and TRBJ1-3, with D possibly being TRBD1 (5 bases). Germline V gene data show CDR1 as MDHEN and CDR2 as SYDVKM. The V end was cut by 4 bases, the J end by 0 bases, with 16 bases between. The CDR3 is 17 amino acids. Written as DNA, the CDR3 is TGTGCCAGCAGTTCCGGCGGGGGGGTTGGCTCTGGAAACACCATATATTTT. Translation: CASSSGGGVGSGNTIYF.

This chain connects TRBV2 to TRBJ1-1; D might be TRBD1 (6 bases). The germline gives CDR1 SNHLY, CDR2 FYNNEI. This CDR3 is 15 amino acids long. Trimming cost V 4 bases and J 4 bases, with 16 bases left between them. The CDR3 DNA reads TGTGCCAGCAGTGTGTCAGGGGTCCGAGGCACTGAAGCTTTCTTT. Its translation: CASSVSGVRGTEAFF.

V usage is TRBV29-1 and J usage is TRBJ2-7, with 10 bases lining up with TRBD1. CDR3 size: 13 residues. Germline assignment: CDR1 SQVTM and CDR2 ANQGSEA. The V and J ends lost 3 bases and 4 bases, in that order; junction bases with no gene match: 3. Here the CDR3 reads CSVEAGQGYEQYF. In DNA form, the CDR3 reads TGCAGCGTTGAGGCGGGACAGGGGTACGAGCAGTACTTC.

V is TRBV7-2 and J is TRBJ1-5, with D uncertain. Germline V CDR1 and CDR2: SGHTA, FQGNSA. Trimming took 1 base from V and 5 from J, leaving 3 bases between them. CDR3 length: 12 amino acids. Written as DNA, the CDR3 is TGTGCCAGCAGCTTAGTGGATCAGCCCCAGCATTTT. Residues: CASSLVDQPQHF.

This chain connects TRBV2 to TRBJ2-3; perhaps D is TRBD1 or TRBD2 (5 bases each). The CDR3 length is 13 residues. V lost 7 bases and J lost 5, with 13 bases in between. Germline V gene lookup returns CDR1 SNHLY and CDR2 FYNNEI. The CDR3 nucleotides read TGTGCCAGCAAAGGGACCGCCAAAGATACGCAGTATTTT. Protein sequence: CASKGTAKDTQYF.

The chain carries TRBV19 and TRBJ1-5, with D perhaps TRBD1 (5 bases). The germline V gene encodes CDR1 LNHDA and CDR2 SQIVND (reference sequence). The CDR3 spans 15 residues. Trimming removed 10 bases from V and 0 bases from J, with 16 bases in between. The CDR3 reads CATVTQGNSNQPQHF. DNA of the CDR3: TGTGCCACCGTAACCCAGGGTAATAGCAATCAGCCCCAGCATTTT.

The V and J genes are TRBV7-2 and TRBJ2-5, with D hard to call. The assigned J gene may be wrong: the sequence end matches TRBJ2-7 better. Germline V gene sequence: CDR1 SGHTA, CDR2 FQGNSA. This CDR3 is 13 amino acids long. CDR3 nucleotides: TGTGCCAGCAGCTTACCTCCCCATTACGAGCAGTACTTC. Protein product: CASSLPPHYEQYF.

The genes are TRBV19 and TRBJ1-2; D possibly corresponds to TRBD1 (6 bases). Trimming took 6 bases from V and 0 from J, leaving 17 bases between them. The CDR3 runs 16 residues. Germline V gives CDR1 LNHDA, CDR2 SQIVND (reference sequence). The DNA for the CDR3 is TGTGCCAGTAGCGGGGTTGGACAGCAAGCTAACTATGGCTACACCTTC. Encoded protein: CASSGVGQQANYGYTF.